Each of the 23 T cell receptor beta chains below was sequenced from the same sample in a study of T cells after yellow fever vaccination. A single record per CDR3 protein comes from TCRdb applying MiXCR to the 5' RACE reads. Among about 170,000 distinct CDR3 sequences listed, more than 9.5% were seen once. This specimen consisted of CD8+ T cells sorted from PBMCs, obtained 15 days after the yellow fever booster vaccination. Every receptor here comes from a man aged 18 to 30 who received the YFV17D yellow fever vaccine.

This clonotype was seen a few times. The V gene is TRBV7-2, the J gene TRBJ2-7, with D unresolved. Germline loops: CDR1 SGHTA, CDR2 FQGNSA. The CDR3 length is 14 residues. Trimming removed 1 base from V and 2 bases from J, with 9 bases in between. The CDR3 nucleotides are TGTGCCAGCAGCTTAGGGCCTAATCCCTACGAGCAGTACTTC. This encodes CASSLGPNPYEQYF.

This clonotype appeared a few times. The chain employs TRBV4-1 and TRBJ2-1, with TRBD1 identical over 8 bases. The CDR3 totals 14 residues. The germline V gene encodes CDR1 MGHRA and CDR2 YSYEKL. V was pared by 8 bases and J by 3 bases, with 6 bases of the junction left unmatched. Here the CDR3 reads CASSGQGFYNEQFF. CDR3 DNA: TGCGCCAGCTCCGGACAGGGATTCTACAATGAGCAGTTCTTC.

J is TRBJ2-4 and V is TRBV25-1, with no clear D. The CDR3 consists of 14 residues. From germline, CDR1 is MGHDK and CDR2 SYGVNS. Trimming removed 9 bases at V and 4 bases at J, with 16 bases between. CDR3 DNA sequence: TGTGCCAGACAAGTTGGGTTCCCAAAAAACATTCAGTACTTC. Its translation is CARQVGFPKNIQYF.

In this sample, this clonotype turned up a few times. The genes are TRBV21-1 and TRBJ1-1; the D segment call TRBD1 is taken from the table without a DNA check. TRBV21-1 is flagged as a pseudogene. The CDR3 spans 16 residues. CDR3 DNA sequence: TGTGCCAGCAGCCCCCGACACAGGGGGCGCCTCACTGAAGCTTTCTTT. This codes for CASSPRHRGRLTEAFF.

The chain couples TRBV4-1 to TRBJ2-7, with D unresolved. Per the germline V gene, CDR1 is MGHRA and CDR2 is YSYEKL. V lost 1 base to trimming and J lost 4 bases, with 8 bases between them. The CDR3 covers 13 residues. The CDR3 here is CASSQGQFYEQYF. As DNA, the CDR3 is TGCGCCAGCAGCCAAGGTCAGTTTTACGAGCAGTACTTC.

This clonotype was detected only a few times. The chain uses TRBV6-2 or TRBV6-3 and TRBJ1-1; D unclear. Trimming removed 0 bases from V and 5 bases from J, with 10 bases in between. Germline loops: CDR1 MNHEY, CDR2 SVGEGT. The CDR3 consists of 14 residues. Here the CDR3 DNA reads TGTGCCAGCAGTTACTCGGGAGGTAGGACTGAAGCTTTCTTT. Protein product: CASSYSGGRTEAFF.

This clonotype was detected only a few times. J is TRBJ1-2 and V is TRBV10-3; tentative D call: TRBD1 (5 bases). The CDR3 totals 13 residues. Trimming shortened V by 6 bases and J by 1 base, and 9 bases separated the two germline ends. Germline V lookup: CDR1 ENHRY, CDR2 SYGVKD. The CDR3 protein is CAIRGTDNYGYTF. CDR3 coding DNA: TGTGCCATCAGGGGGACTGATAACTATGGCTACACCTTC.

V and J are TRBV20-1 and TRBJ2-4; unclear D gene. The V gene's germline CDR1 is DFQATT and CDR2 SNEGSKA (reference sequence). The CDR3 is made up of 14 amino acids. The ends were cut back, 2 bases at V and 0 bases at J, with 8 bases in the middle. The CDR3 sequence: CSARTVIAKNIQYF. DNA of the CDR3: TGCAGTGCTAGAACGGTGATAGCCAAAAACATTCAGTACTTC.

The table lists this clonotype with many counts. The chain combines TRBV2 with TRBJ1-6, with a possible D match to TRBD1 (5 bases). Germline V gene sequence: CDR1 SNHLY, CDR2 FYNNEI. The CDR3 loop spans 15 amino acids. V lost 5 bases and J lost 7, with 15 bases in between. The CDR3 spells CASSTPDSRNSPLHF. In nucleotides, the CDR3 is TGTGCCAGCAGTACCCCCGACAGTAGGAATTCACCCCTCCACTTT. Together with reference TRBV2 and TRBJ1-6, the CDR3 gives the full variable domain: EPEVTQTPSHQVTQMGQEVILRCVPISNHLYFYWYRQILGQKVEFLVSFYNNEISEKSEIFDDQFSVERPDGSNFTLKIRSTKLEDSAMYFCASSTPDSRNSPLHFGNGTRLTVT.

The J gene is TRBJ2-2, the V gene TRBV6-5; 8 nucleotides line up with TRBD2. This CDR3 has 16 residues. The germline CDR1 and CDR2 sequences are MNHEY and SVGAGI. V was clipped by 2 bases and J by 4 bases; unmatched bases: 6. CDR3: CASSYRGGPATGELFF. The CDR3 coding sequence is TGTGCCAGCAGTTACCGGGGGGGGCCGGCCACCGGGGAGCTGTTTTTT.

Only a few counts were recorded for this clonotype. The gene calls are TRBV1 and TRBJ2-4; the table names TRBD2, a call not compared with the DNA. TRBV1 is a documented pseudogene. The CDR3 length is 13 residues. CDR3 amino acids: CTVLPRAKNIQYF. CDR3 coding DNA: TGCACCGTTCTCCCTCGGGCCAAAAACATTCAGTACTTC.

The sample holds a few counts of this clonotype. V is TRBV12-3 or TRBV12-4 and J is TRBJ1-2, with a weak D call TRBD1 (6 bases). The CDR3 covers 14 residues. With 0 bases removed from V and 4 bases from J, the gap between germline ends came to 9 bases. CDR3 protein: CASSLAGRGYGYTF. The CDR3 DNA follows: TGTGCCAGCAGTTTAGCGGGCAGGGGCTATGGCTACACCTTC.

Concerning this clonotype itself: The germline gene is not matched at one end of the junction; a read error may be the cause. The gene calls are TRBV29-1 and TRBJ2-1; D tentatively reads TRBD1 or TRBD2 (6 bases each). In germline, CDR1 is SQVTM, CDR2 ANQGSEA. CDR3 size: 14 residues. CDR3 bases: TGCAGCGTCGGGCTAGGGGGGTACTACAATGAGCACTTCTTC. This gives the protein CSVGLGGYYNEHFF.

The sample holds a few counts of this clonotype. The chain combines TRBV7-8 with TRBJ2-1, with 9 bases identical to TRBD2. Germline CDR1 reads SGHVS; CDR2 reads FQNEAQ. This CDR3 spans 17 amino acids. Trimming cost V 4 bases and J 3 bases; bases outside gene matches: 10. In nucleotides, the CDR3 is TGTGCCAGCAGCTCGCGACGACTAGCGGAGCACTACAATGAGCAGTTCTTC. This encodes CASSSRRLAEHYNEQFF.

The sample holds a few counts of this clonotype. The chain employs TRBV6-2 or TRBV6-3 and TRBJ1-1; D is uncertain. In germline, CDR1 is MNHEY, CDR2 SVGEGT. V shed 0 bases and J shed 11 bases, with 7 bases lying between them. The CDR3 is 11 amino acids. CDR3 DNA: TGTGCCAGCAGTTACTCGATGGATGCTTTCTTT. Protein product: CASSYSMDAFF.

At least ten counts were recorded for this clonotype. The gene calls are TRBV6-5 and TRBJ2-2; 8 nucleotides align to TRBD1. The trim removed 6 bases at V and 1 base at J, leaving 4 bases unmatched. The CDR3 totals 15 residues. Germline V gives CDR1 MNHEY, CDR2 SVGAGI. The CDR3 region is CASSSGTGNTGELFF. CDR3 in DNA: TGTGCCAGCAGCTCCGGGACAGGGAACACCGGGGAGCTGTTTTTT.

In its sample, this clonotype was seen a few times. The rearrangement uses TRBV5-4 and TRBJ1-1; no definite D call. The ends were cut back, 5 bases at V and 8 bases at J, with 10 bases in the middle. This CDR3 is 11 amino acids long. The germline V gene encodes CDR1 SGHNT and CDR2 YYREEE (reference sequence). In DNA, the CDR3 is TGTGCCAGCAGGGCCGGGCCGGAAGCTTTCTTT. This codes for CASRAGPEAFF.

This clonotype was detected only a few times. This rearrangement joins TRBV29-1 to TRBJ2-1; 8 bases map to TRBD2. Germline V lookup: CDR1 SQVTM, CDR2 ANQGSEA. The CDR3 contains 12 residues. With 5 bases clipped from V and 10 bases from J, the junction kept 7 bases outside the gene matches. The CDR3 region has the DNA TGCAGCGTTACTCCGGGGGGGCTGGAGCAGTTCTTC. As protein: CSVTPGGLEQFF.

A few counts support this clonotype. This rearrangement joins TRBV7-9 to TRBJ2-3; 8 nucleotides align to TRBD2. V lost 5 bases, J lost 3 bases, and 7 bases stayed unmatched. The CDR3 loop spans 15 amino acids. Germline V CDR1 and CDR2: SEHNR, FQNEAQ (reference sequence). For the CDR3, the DNA is TGTGCCAGCAGCCGACCTAGCGGGCGGACAGATACGCAGTATTTT. This sequence encodes CASSRPSGRTDTQYF.

This chain joins TRBV27 and TRBJ1-2; D uncertain. Germline CDR1 is MNHEY and CDR2 is SMNVEV (reference sequence). V was trimmed by 8 bases and J by 3 bases, leaving 10 bases between them. The CDR3 totals 12 residues. CDR3 sequence (DNA): TGTGCCAGCGGGTATTCTTACTATGGCTACACCTTC. Translation: CASGYSYYGYTF.

The chain carries TRBV11-2 and TRBJ2-1, with D maybe TRBD2 (7 bases). V lost 3 bases to trimming and J lost 6 bases, with 12 bases between them. CDR3 length equals 14 residues. From germline, CDR1 is SGHAT and CDR2 FQNNGV. In DNA form, the CDR3 reads TGTGCCAGCAGCTTTGCGGGGGCTGCCAATGAGCAGTTCTTC. Amino acids: CASSFAGAANEQFF.

The chain links TRBV12-3 or TRBV12-4 to TRBJ2-3; no clear D. V dropped 3 bases and J dropped 0 bases, with 13 bases sitting between them. CDR3 length: 16 amino acids. CDR3 sequence: CASSFGQLTSTDTQYF. The CDR3, as DNA: TGTGCCAGCAGTTTCGGGCAATTAACTAGCACAGATACGCAGTATTTT.

J is TRBJ1-5 and V is TRBV7-2; no firm D call. Trimming left V 5 bases short and J 1 base short, with 18 bases between. The CDR3 contains 17 residues. The germline CDR1 and CDR2 sequences are SGHTA and FQGNSA. CDR3 coding DNA: TGTGCCAGCAGCCCGTGGGCGTCGGATATAAGCAATCAGCCCCAGCATTTT. Protein product: CASSPWASDISNQPQHF.